Detailed here is one T cell receptor beta chain. This record comes from a study of T cell changes during pregnancy in multiple sclerosis. The assay was immunoSEQ multiplex PCR, and TCRdb's table has in-frame clones only and misses some. The top ten hold 2.6% of the sample, which has about 100,000 clones, almost 95% seen once. Germline CDR1 and CDR2: MRHNA and SNTAGT. Between the trimmed V and J ends, which lost 8 bases and 2 bases, there was a span of 18 bases. The CDR3 spans 15 residues. The J gene is TRBJ1-1, the V gene TRBV6-4; tentatively, D is TRBD1 (5 bases). The TCR originated in a female donor with multiple sclerosis, enrolled in a pregnancy study. Sequencing used peripheral blood, obtained in the first trimester of pregnancy. The CDR3 DNA reads as TGTGCCAGCCGGGGGGACGCGCAGTTAAACACTGAAGCTTTCTTT. Protein product: CASRGDAQLNTEAFF.